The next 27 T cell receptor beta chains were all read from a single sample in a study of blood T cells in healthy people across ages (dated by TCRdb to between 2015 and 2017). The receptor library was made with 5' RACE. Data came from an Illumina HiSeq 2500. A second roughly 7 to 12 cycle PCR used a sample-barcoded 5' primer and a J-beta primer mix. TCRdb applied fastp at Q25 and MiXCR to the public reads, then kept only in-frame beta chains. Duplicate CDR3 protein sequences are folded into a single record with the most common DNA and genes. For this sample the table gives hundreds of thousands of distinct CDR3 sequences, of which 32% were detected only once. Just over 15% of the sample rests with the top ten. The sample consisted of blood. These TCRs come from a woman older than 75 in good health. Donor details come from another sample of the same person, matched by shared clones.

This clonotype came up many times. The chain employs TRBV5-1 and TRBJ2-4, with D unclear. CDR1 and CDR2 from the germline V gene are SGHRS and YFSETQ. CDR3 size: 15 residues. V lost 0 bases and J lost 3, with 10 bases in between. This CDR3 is CASSLAGVDKNIQYF. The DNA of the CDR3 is TGCGCCAGCAGCTTGGCTGGGGTTGACAAAAACATTCAGTACTTC.

The CDR3 coding sequence is TGTGCCAGCAGGAGACAGGGGGACTACAATGAGCAGTTCTTC. The encoded protein is CASRRQGDYNEQFF. The rearrangement links TRBV6-2 or TRBV6-3 to TRBJ2-1, with 9 nucleotides matching TRBD1. Germline lookup yields CDR1 MNHEY and CDR2 SVGEGT. The CDR3 length is 14 residues. J lost 3 bases, V lost 6 bases, and 3 bases had no gene match.

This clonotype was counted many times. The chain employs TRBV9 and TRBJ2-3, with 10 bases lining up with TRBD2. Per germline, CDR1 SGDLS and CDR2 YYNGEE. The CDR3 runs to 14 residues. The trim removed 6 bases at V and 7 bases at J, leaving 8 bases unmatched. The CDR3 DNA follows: TGTGCCAGCACGGCCGGGACTAGCGAGAATACGCAGTATTTT. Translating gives CASTAGTSENTQYF.

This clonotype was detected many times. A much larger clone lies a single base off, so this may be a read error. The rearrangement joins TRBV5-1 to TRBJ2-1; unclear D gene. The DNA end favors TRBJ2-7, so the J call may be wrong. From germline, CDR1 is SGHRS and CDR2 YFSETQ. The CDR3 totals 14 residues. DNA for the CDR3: TGCGCCAGCAGCTTGGGCAGAACCTACAATGAGCAGTACTTC. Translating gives CASSLGRTYNEQYF.

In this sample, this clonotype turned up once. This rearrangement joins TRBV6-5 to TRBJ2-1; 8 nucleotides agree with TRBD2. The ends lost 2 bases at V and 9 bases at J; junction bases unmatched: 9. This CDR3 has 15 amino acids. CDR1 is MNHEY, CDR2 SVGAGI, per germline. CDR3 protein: CASSYAGTSAGEQFF. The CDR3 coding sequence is TGTGCCAGCAGTTACGCGGGGACTAGTGCGGGTGAGCAGTTCTTC.

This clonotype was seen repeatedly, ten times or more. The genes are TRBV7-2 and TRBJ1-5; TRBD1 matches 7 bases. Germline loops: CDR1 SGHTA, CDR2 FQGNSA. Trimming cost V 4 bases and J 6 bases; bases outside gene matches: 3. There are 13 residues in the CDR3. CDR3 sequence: CASSSDRAQPQHF. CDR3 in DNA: TGTGCCAGCAGCTCTGACAGGGCTCAGCCCCAGCATTTT.

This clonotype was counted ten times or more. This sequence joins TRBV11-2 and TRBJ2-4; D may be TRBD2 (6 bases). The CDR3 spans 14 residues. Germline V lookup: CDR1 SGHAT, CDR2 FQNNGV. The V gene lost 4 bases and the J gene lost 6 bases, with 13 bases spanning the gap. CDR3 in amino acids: CASSSGPGGNIQYF. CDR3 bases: TGTGCCAGCAGCTCCGGGCCCGGGGGAAACATTCAGTACTTC.

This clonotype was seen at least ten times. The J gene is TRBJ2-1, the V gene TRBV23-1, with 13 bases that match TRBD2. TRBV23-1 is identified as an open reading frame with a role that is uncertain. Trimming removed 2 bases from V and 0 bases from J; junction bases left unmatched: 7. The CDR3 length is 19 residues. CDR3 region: CASSQTGTSGVSSYNEQFF. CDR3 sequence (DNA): TGCGCCAGCAGTCAAACGGGGACTAGCGGGGTGAGCTCCTACAATGAGCAGTTCTTC.

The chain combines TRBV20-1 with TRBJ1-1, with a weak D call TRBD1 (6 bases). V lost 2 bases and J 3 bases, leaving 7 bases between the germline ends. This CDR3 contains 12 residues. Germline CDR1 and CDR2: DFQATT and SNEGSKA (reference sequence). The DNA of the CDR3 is TGCAGTGCTAGAAAGGGGGACACTGAAGCTTTCTTT. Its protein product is CSARKGDTEAFF.

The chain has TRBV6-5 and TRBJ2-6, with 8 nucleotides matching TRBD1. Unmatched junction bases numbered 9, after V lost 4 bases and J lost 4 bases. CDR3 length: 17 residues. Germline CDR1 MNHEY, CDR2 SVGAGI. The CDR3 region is CASSSRGRTSGANVLTF. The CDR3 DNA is TGTGCCAGCAGTTCCAGGGGGCGTACGTCGGGGGCCAACGTCCTGACTTTC.

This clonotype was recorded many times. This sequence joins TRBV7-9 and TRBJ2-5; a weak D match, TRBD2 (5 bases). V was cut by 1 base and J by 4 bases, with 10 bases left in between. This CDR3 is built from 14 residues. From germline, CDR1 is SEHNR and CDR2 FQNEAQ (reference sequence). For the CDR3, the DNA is TGTGCCAGCAGCTTAGTGGACTCGTTAGAGACCCAGTACTTC. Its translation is CASSLVDSLETQYF.

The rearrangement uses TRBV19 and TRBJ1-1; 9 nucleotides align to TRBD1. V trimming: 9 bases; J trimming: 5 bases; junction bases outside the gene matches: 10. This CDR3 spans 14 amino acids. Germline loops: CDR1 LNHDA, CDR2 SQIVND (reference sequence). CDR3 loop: CASRDRALRTEAFF. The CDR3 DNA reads TGTGCCAGCCGGGACAGGGCCTTGCGGACTGAAGCTTTCTTT.

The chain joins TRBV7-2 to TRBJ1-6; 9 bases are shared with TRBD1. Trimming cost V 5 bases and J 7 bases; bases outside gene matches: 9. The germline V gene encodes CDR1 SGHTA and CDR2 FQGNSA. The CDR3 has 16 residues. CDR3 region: CASSRIGQGFNSPLHF. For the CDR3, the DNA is TGTGCCAGCAGCCGGATAGGACAGGGGTTCAATTCACCCCTCCACTTT.

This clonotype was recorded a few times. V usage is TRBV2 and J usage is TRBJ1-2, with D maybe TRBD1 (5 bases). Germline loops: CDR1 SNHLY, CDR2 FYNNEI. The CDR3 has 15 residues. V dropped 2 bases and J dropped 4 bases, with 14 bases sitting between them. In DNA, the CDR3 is TGTGCCAGCAGTGAAAGGCCACCCGGGGCCTATGGCTACACCTTC. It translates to CASSERPPGAYGYTF.

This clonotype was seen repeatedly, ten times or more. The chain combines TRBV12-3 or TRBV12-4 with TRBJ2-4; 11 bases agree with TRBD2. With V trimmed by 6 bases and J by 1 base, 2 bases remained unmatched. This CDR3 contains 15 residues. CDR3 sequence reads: CASSASGGAKNIQYF. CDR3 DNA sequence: TGTGCCAGCAGCGCTAGCGGGGGGGCCAAAAACATTCAGTACTTC.

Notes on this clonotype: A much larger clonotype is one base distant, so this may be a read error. CDR3 in DNA: TGCAGTGCTCAGACAGGGGGCCGTCTCAATGAGCAGTACTTC. This translates into CSAQTGGRLNEQYF. This rearrangement joins TRBV20-1 to TRBJ2-1; TRBD1 agrees at 10 bases. The DNA end lines up better with TRBJ2-7; the J call may be wrong. Germline assignment: CDR1 DFQATT and CDR2 SNEGSKA (reference sequence). The CDR3 loop spans 14 amino acids.

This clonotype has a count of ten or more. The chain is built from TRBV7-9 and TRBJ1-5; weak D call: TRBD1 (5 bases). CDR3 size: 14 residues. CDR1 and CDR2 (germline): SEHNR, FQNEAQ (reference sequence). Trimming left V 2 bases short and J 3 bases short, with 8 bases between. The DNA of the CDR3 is TGTGCCAGCAGCTTATCAGGGTTCAATCAGCCCCAGCATTTT. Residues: CASSLSGFNQPQHF.

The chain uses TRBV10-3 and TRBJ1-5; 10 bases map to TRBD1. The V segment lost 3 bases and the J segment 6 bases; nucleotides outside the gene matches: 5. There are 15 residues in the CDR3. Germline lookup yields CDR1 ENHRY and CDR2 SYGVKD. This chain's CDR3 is CAISDRDRGFQPQHF. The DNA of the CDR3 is TGTGCCATCAGTGACCGGGACAGGGGTTTTCAGCCCCAGCATTTT.

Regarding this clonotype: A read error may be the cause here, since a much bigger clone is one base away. CDR3 bases: TGCGCCAGCAACCTCGACGGACCTAGCACAGATACGCAGTATTTT. Encoded protein: CASNLDGPSTDTQYF. The chain is built from TRBV5-1 and TRBJ2-3, with D unresolved. Germline V gene sequence: CDR1 SGHRS, CDR2 YFSETQ. V was shortened by 6 bases and J by 0 bases, with 14 bases between the two germline ends. CDR3 length: 15 amino acids.

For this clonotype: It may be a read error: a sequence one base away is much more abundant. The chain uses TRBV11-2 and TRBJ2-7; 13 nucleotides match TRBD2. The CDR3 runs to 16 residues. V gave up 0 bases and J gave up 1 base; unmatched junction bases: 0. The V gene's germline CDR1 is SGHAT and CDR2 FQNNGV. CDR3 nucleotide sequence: TGTGCCAGCAGCTTAGAACTAGCGGGGGGGTCCTACGAGCAGTACTTC. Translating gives CASSLELAGGSYEQYF. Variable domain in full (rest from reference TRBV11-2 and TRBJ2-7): EAGVAQSPRYKIIEKRQSVAFWCNPISGHATLYWYQQILGQGPKLLIQFQNNGVVDDSQLPKDRFSAERLKGVDSTLKIQPAKLEDSAVYLCASSLELAGGSYEQYFGPGTRLTVT.

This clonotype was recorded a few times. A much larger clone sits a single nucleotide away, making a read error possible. The DNA of the CDR3 is TGTGCCTCCAAAGATCCGGGGAATATGGTCAATGAGCAGTACTTC. This sequence encodes CASKDPGNMVNEQYF. The gene calls are TRBV7-9 and TRBJ2-7; maybe TRBD2 (5 bases). The CDR3 runs to 15 residues. The ends were cut back, 11 bases at V and 7 bases at J, with 27 bases in the middle. Germline-derived CDR1 and CDR2 are SEHNR and FQNEAQ (reference sequence).

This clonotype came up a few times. The CDR3 sequence: CASSAQGVNTEAFF. The DNA for the CDR3 is TGTGCCAGCAGCGCACAGGGGGTGAACACTGAAGCTTTCTTT. The J gene is TRBJ1-1, the V gene TRBV6-6, with TRBD1 matching 8 bases. This CDR3 contains 14 residues. V gave up 6 bases and J gave up 0 bases; unmatched junction bases: 3. The germline V gene has CDR1 MNHNY and CDR2 SVGAGI (reference sequence).

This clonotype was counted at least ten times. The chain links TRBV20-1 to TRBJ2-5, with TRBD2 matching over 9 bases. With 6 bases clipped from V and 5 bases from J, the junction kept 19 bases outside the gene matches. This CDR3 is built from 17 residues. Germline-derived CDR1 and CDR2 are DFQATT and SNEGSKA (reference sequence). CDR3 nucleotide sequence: TGCAGTGCCCGTGGGGCGGACGGGACTAGCTTTGGGGAGACCCAGTACTTC. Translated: CSARGADGTSFGETQYF.

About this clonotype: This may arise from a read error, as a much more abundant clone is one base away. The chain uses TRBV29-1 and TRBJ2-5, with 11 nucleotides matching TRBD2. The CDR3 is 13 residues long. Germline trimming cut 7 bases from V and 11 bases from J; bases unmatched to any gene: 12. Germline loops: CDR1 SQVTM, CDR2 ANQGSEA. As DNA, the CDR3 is TGCAGCGGCGGACTAGCGGGCTACAATGAGCAGTACTTC. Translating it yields CSGGLAGYNEQYF.

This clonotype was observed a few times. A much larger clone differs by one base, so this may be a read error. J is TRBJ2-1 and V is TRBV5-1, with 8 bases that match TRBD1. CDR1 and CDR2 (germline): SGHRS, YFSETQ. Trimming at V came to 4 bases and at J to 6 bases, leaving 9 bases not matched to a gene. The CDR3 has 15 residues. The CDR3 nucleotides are TGCGCCAGCAGCCTGAGGACAGGGTTCTTCAATGAGCAGTTCTTC. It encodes CASSLRTGFFNEQFF.

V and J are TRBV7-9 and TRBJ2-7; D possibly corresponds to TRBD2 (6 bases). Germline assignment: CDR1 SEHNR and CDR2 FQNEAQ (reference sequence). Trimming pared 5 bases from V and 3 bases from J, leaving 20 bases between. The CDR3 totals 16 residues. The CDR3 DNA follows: TGTGCCAGCAGCCCACACCCTCTGCGACTAGACTACGAGCAGTACTTC. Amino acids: CASSPHPLRLDYEQYF.

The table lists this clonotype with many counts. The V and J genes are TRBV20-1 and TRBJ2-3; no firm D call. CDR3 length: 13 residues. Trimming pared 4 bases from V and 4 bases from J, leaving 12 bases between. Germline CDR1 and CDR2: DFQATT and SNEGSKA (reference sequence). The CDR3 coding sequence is TGCAGTGCTACGCCTACGATAGCAGATACGCAGTATTTT. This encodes CSATPTIADTQYF.